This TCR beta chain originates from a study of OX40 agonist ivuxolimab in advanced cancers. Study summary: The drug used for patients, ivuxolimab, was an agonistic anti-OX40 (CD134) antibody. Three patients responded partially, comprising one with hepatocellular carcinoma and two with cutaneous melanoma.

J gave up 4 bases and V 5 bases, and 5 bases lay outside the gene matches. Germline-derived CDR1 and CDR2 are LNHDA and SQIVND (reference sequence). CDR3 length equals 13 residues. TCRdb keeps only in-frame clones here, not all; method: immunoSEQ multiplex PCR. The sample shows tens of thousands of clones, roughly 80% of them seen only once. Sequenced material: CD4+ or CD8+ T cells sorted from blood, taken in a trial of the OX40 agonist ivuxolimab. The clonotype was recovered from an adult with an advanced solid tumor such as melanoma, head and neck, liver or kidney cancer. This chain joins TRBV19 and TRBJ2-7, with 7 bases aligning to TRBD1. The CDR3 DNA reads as TGTGCCAGTAGTCCAGGGGGATTTTACGAGCAGTACTTC. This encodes CASSPGGFYEQYF.